These T cell receptor beta chains were read from a single sample in a study of identical twins. Each CDR3 protein is one row after TCRdb ran MiXCR on the 5' RACE reads. This table has about 520,000 distinct CDR3 sequences, roughly a fifth appearing once. These data are also associated with another study on T cells expressing NK-cell markers.

Sequenced material: CD4+ T cells sorted from blood. The origin of the receptors is a woman aged 18-35 years in good health. CDR3s include the opening cysteine and the closing phenylalanine or tryptophan. A D gene is named only where the DNA matches it firmly. For some rows the clone size is stated as once, few or many, or as a class when expanded; others skip it.

j_gene: TRBJ2-7
v_gene: TRBV5-1
abundance: -
d_gene: -
CDR3aa: CASSWGPSYEQYF
CDR3nt: TGCGCCAGCAGCTGGGGACCCTCCTACGAGCAGTACTTC

j_gene: TRBJ1-6
v_gene: TRBV20-1
abundance: -
d_gene: -
CDR3aa: CSARADRISPLHF
CDR3nt: TGCAGTGCTAGAGCGGACCGCATTTCACCCCTCCACTTT

j_gene: TRBJ2-3
v_gene: TRBV6-5
abundance: few
d_gene: -
CDR3aa: CASSYSSGDTQYF
CDR3nt: TGTGCCAGCAGTTACTCCAGCGGGGATACGCAGTATTTT

j_gene: TRBJ1-2
v_gene: TRBV29-1
abundance: -
d_gene: -
CDR3aa: CSARVADYGYTF
CDR3nt: TGCAGCGCCAGGGTGGCAGACTATGGCTACACCTTC

j_gene: TRBJ2-7
v_gene: TRBV7-9
abundance: few
d_gene: -
CDR3aa: CASSLDGLSEQYF
CDR3nt: TGTGCCAGCAGCTTAGACGGACTCTCCGAGCAGTACTTC

j_gene: TRBJ2-7
v_gene: TRBV4-1
abundance: -
d_gene: TRBD1
CDR3aa: CASSQPGRTGGYEQYF
CDR3nt: TGCGCCAGCAGCCAACCCGGGAGGACAGGGGGCTACGAGCAGTACTTC

j_gene: TRBJ2-7
v_gene: TRBV20-1
abundance: few
d_gene: TRBD1
CDR3aa: CSAATGTGGVEQYF
CDR3nt: TGCAGTGCCGCGACAGGGACAGGGGGCGTCGAGCAGTACTTC

j_gene: TRBJ1-4
v_gene: TRBV10-3
abundance: few
d_gene: -
CDR3aa: CATTANFNEKLFF
CDR3nt: TGTGCCACCACCGCTAACTTTAATGAAAAACTGTTTTTT

j_gene: TRBJ1-2
v_gene: TRBV11-2
abundance: few
d_gene: -
CDR3aa: CASSLTYPNYGYTF
CDR3nt: TGTGCCAGCAGCTTAACGTACCCTAACTATGGCTACACCTTC

j_gene: TRBJ2-1
v_gene: TRBV7-2
abundance: few
d_gene: -
CDR3aa: CASSLRVGDEQFF
CDR3nt: TGTGCCAGCAGCTTAAGGGTGGGGGATGAGCAGTTCTTC

j_gene: TRBJ2-5
v_gene: TRBV6-5
abundance: -
d_gene: TRBD1
CDR3aa: CASSYSPGQGLETQYF
CDR3nt: TGTGCCAGCAGTTACTCACCGGGACAGGGTCTAGAGACCCAGTACTTC

j_gene: TRBJ1-5
v_gene: TRBV12-3/TRBV12-4
abundance: many
d_gene: -
CDR3aa: CASSFRGQPQHF
CDR3nt: TGTGCCAGCAGTTTCCGGGGTCAGCCCCAGCATTTT

j_gene: TRBJ2-1
v_gene: TRBV13
abundance: -
d_gene: TRBD2
CDR3aa: CASFERGNNEQFF
CDR3nt: TGTGCCAGCTTTGAGCGGGGAAACAATGAGCAGTTCTTC

j_gene: TRBJ2-7
v_gene: TRBV6-6
abundance: many
d_gene: -
CDR3aa: CASSLRDAYEQYF
CDR3nt: TGTGCCAGCAGTCTCCGGGACGCCTACGAGCAGTACTTC

j_gene: TRBJ2-7
v_gene: TRBV5-6
abundance: -
d_gene: TRBD2
CDR3aa: CASTGGTYEQYF
CDR3nt: TGTGCCAGCACGGGGGGAACCTACGAGCAGTACTTC

j_gene: TRBJ1-5
v_gene: TRBV7-8
abundance: few
d_gene: -
CDR3aa: CASSLGRISNQPQHF
CDR3nt: TGTGCCAGCAGCTTAGGACGGATAAGCAATCAGCCCCAGCATTTT

j_gene: TRBJ2-1
v_gene: TRBV7-3
abundance: -
d_gene: -
CDR3aa: CASTRGSGNEQFF
CDR3nt: TGTGCCAGCACCAGAGGAAGCGGTAATGAGCAGTTCTTC

j_gene: TRBJ2-3
v_gene: TRBV7-2
abundance: few
d_gene: -
CDR3aa: CASSLIGRTDTQYF
CDR3nt: TGTGCCAGCAGCTTAATTGGGAGAACAGATACGCAGTATTTT

j_gene: TRBJ2-5
v_gene: TRBV12-3/TRBV12-4
abundance: many
d_gene: -
CDR3aa: CASSLSGGPRETQYF
CDR3nt: TGTGCCAGCAGTTTGAGCGGAGGGCCTCGGGAGACCCAGTACTTC

j_gene: TRBJ1-2
v_gene: TRBV29-1
abundance: -
d_gene: -
CDR3aa: CSGTGFGGYTF
CDR3nt: TGCAGCGGCACAGGCTTCGGTGGCTACACCTTC

j_gene: TRBJ2-7
v_gene: TRBV12-3/TRBV12-4
abundance: -
d_gene: TRBD2
CDR3aa: CASSLTSGRIEQYF
CDR3nt: TGTGCCAGCAGTTTAACTAGCGGGAGGATCGAGCAGTACTTC

j_gene: TRBJ2-1
v_gene: TRBV10-3
abundance: many
d_gene: -
CDR3aa: CAISEPPRSEQFF
CDR3nt: TGTGCCATCAGTGAGCCACCCCGCAGTGAGCAGTTCTTC

j_gene: TRBJ1-2
v_gene: TRBV7-9
abundance: few
d_gene: -
CDR3aa: CASTLFLGGDGYTF
CDR3nt: TGTGCCAGCACCCTTTTCTTGGGAGGGGATGGCTACACCTTC

j_gene: TRBJ1-1
v_gene: TRBV5-1
abundance: once
d_gene: -
CDR3aa: CASSQTDNTEAFF
CDR3nt: TGCGCCAGCAGCCAGACAGACAACACTGAAGCTTTCTTT

j_gene: TRBJ1-1
v_gene: TRBV7-9
abundance: few
d_gene: -
CDR3aa: CASSSQGATEAFF
CDR3nt: TGTGCCAGCAGTTCACAAGGCGCCACTGAAGCTTTCTTT

j_gene: TRBJ1-5
v_gene: TRBV6-1
abundance: few
d_gene: -
CDR3aa: CASTRGLRQPQHF
CDR3nt: TGTGCCAGCACCAGGGGCCTAAGGCAGCCCCAGCATTTT